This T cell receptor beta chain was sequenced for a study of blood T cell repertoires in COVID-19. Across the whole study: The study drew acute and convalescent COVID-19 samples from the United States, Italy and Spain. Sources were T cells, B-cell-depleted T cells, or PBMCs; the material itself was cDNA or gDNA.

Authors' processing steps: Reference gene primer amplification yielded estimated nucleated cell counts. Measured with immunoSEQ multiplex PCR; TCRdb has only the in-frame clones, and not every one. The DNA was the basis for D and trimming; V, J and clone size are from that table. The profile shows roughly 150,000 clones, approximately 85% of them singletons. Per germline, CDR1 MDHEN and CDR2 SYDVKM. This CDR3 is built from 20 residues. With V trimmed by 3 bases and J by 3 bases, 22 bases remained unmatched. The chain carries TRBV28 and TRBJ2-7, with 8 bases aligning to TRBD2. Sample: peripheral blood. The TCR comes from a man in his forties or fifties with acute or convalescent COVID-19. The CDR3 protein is CASSFPGDGTRSESVYEQYF. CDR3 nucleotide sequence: TGTGCCAGCAGTTTTCCTGGGGACGGGACTAGATCGGAGTCGGTCTACGAGCAGTACTTC.